Each of the 29 T cell receptor beta chains below was sequenced from the same sample in a study of spatial heterogeneity in lung cancer. The time point: sample taken at primary tumor resection. The study sequenced unsorted whole RNA from tumor, nontumor lung or frozen PBMC. TCRdb recomputed calls from the 5' RACE reads with MiXCR, one row per CDR3 protein. This sample yields around 60,000 distinct CDR3 sequences, of which approximately 8.9% are seen a single time; about 15% belongs to the top ten. Source: PBMCs, taken at surgery. All receptors derive from a female donor with early-stage non-small cell lung cancer.

V usage is TRBV5-1 and J usage is TRBJ2-1, with 12 bases that match TRBD2. The CDR3 loop spans 17 amino acids. In germline, CDR1 is SGHRS, CDR2 YFSETQ. V lost 4 bases and J lost 6; bases outside the gene matches: 11. CDR3 sequence: CASSLRTSGERGNEQFF. CDR3 DNA: TGCGCCAGCAGCCTACGGACTAGCGGGGAAAGAGGCAATGAGCAGTTCTTC.

This clonotype was counted only a few times. The DNA for the CDR3 is TGTGCCAGCAGCCAAGGGGGTTCTGGGGCCAACGTCCTGACTTTC. Residues: CASSQGGSGANVLTF. The chain has TRBV3-1 and TRBJ2-6; D is ambiguous. The V end was cut by 1 base, the J end by 1 base, with 5 bases between. This CDR3 comprises 15 residues. The germline gives CDR1 LGHDT, CDR2 YNNKEL (reference sequence).

This clonotype was counted ten times or more. This chain connects TRBV9 to TRBJ2-2, with TRBD1 as a possible D gene (6 bases). CDR1 and CDR2 (germline): SGDLS, YYNGEE. Trimming removed 0 bases at V and 5 bases at J, with 8 bases between. The length of the CDR3 is 14 residues. The CDR3 reads CASSVAGVTGELFF. The CDR3 coding sequence is TGTGCCAGCAGCGTAGCAGGGGTTACCGGGGAGCTGTTTTTT.

This clonotype has just a few counts. This chain's CDR3 is CASSLEGRTWQPQHF. CDR3 DNA sequence: TGCGCCAGCAGCTTGGAAGGTAGGACTTGGCAGCCCCAGCATTTT. The chain joins TRBV5-1 to TRBJ1-5; D is unresolved. The germline V gene encodes CDR1 SGHRS and CDR2 YFSETQ. The V end lost 0 bases, the J end lost 7 bases, and 14 bases lay between the germline ends. The CDR3 consists of 15 residues.

This clonotype was counted a few times. The chain combines TRBV3-1 with TRBJ1-1; a possible D gene is TRBD1 (5 bases). Germline lookup yields CDR1 LGHDT and CDR2 YNNKEL (reference sequence). Trimming took 8 bases from V and 8 from J, leaving 27 bases between them. The CDR3 loop spans 16 amino acids. CDR3 bases: TGTGCCAGCTTAAAAGGCGAAGTGGGCAGGGAAGCCGAAGCTTTCTTT. Translated, it gives CASLKGEVGREAEAFF.

In its sample, this clonotype was seen a few times. The gene calls are TRBV5-1 and TRBJ1-2; TRBD1 is a possible D gene (5 bases). Germline CDR1 SGHRS, CDR2 YFSETQ. Trimming shortened V by 4 bases and J by 5 bases, and 12 bases separated the two germline ends. This CDR3 is 13 amino acids long. CDR3 DNA: TGCGCCAGCAGCACCGGGACGGAATATGGCTACACCTTC. Protein product: CASSTGTEYGYTF.

The chain couples TRBV7-6 to TRBJ2-2; D perhaps matches TRBD2 (5 bases). Trimming removed 4 bases at V and 7 bases at J, with 13 bases between. CDR1 is SGHVS and CDR2 is FNYEAQ in the germline V gene. The CDR3 consists of 14 residues. CDR3 sequence reads: CASSSTRSGGELFF. The CDR3, as DNA: TGTGCCAGCAGCTCCACTAGATCGGGCGGGGAGCTGTTTTTT.

This clonotype has a count of ten or more. The rearrangement uses TRBV12-3 or TRBV12-4 and TRBJ2-1; D might be TRBD2 (6 bases). There are 15 residues in the CDR3. The V and J ends lost 2 bases and 1 base respectively, with 9 bases between them. CDR3: CASSLLGGSYNEQFF. The DNA of the CDR3 is TGTGCCAGCAGTTTACTGGGGGGTTCCTACAATGAGCAGTTCTTC.

At least ten counts were recorded for this clonotype. V is TRBV20-1 and J is TRBJ2-2, with D possibly being TRBD2 (6 bases). The V and J ends lost 6 bases and 1 base respectively, with 15 bases between them. The CDR3 runs 15 residues. Germline CDR1 reads DFQATT; CDR2 reads SNEGSKA (reference sequence). CDR3 protein: CSARTGTRNTGELFF. CDR3 coding DNA: TGCAGTGCCAGGACCGGGACTCGGAACACCGGGGAGCTGTTTTTT.

As concerns this clonotype: One end of the junction varies from germline; a read error may be responsible. CDR3 nucleotide sequence: TGTACCAGCAGCGAAACCGGGGCCTCCAGTGAACTGTTTTTT. Translating it yields CTSSETGASSELFF. The V and J genes are TRBV13 and TRBJ1-4; TRBD1 might be the D (5 bases). CDR3 size: 14 residues. Germline lookup yields CDR1 PRHDT and CDR2 FYEKMQ (reference sequence).

The gene calls are TRBV7-6 and TRBJ2-3; TRBD2 might be the D (6 bases). V was shortened by 5 bases and J by 2 bases, with 14 bases between the two germline ends. Germline values: CDR1 SGHVS, CDR2 FNYEAQ. This CDR3 has 15 amino acids. CDR3 DNA: TGTGCCAGCAGCGCCTCTAGCGTTGCCACAGATACGCAGTATTTT. Its translation is CASSASSVATDTQYF.

J is TRBJ1-5 and V is TRBV9, with D unresolved. The CDR3 spans 13 residues. Germline CDR1 and CDR2: SGDLS and YYNGEE. V lost 3 bases to trimming and J lost 8 bases, with 12 bases between them. CDR3 region: CASSGPGLEPQHF. DNA for the CDR3: TGTGCCAGCAGCGGACCCGGGCTGGAGCCCCAGCATTTT.

This clonotype was counted at least ten times. The V call is TRBV27, the J call TRBJ2-1; maybe TRBD2 (5 bases). Germline V lookup: CDR1 MNHEY, CDR2 SMNVEV (reference sequence). V was trimmed by 3 bases and J by 6 bases, leaving 12 bases between them. The length of the CDR3 is 14 residues. The CDR3 is CASSLYASFNEQFF. Written as DNA, the CDR3 is TGTGCCAGCAGTTTGTACGCTAGCTTCAATGAGCAGTTCTTC.

The sample holds many counts of this clonotype. The chain recombines TRBV18 with TRBJ1-5; no clear D gene. Germline V gene data show CDR1 as KGHSH and CDR2 as LQKENI. The CDR3 is made up of 13 amino acids. The V end was cut by 6 bases, the J end by 3 bases, with 9 bases between. The CDR3: CASSDINNQPQHF. CDR3 coding DNA: TGTGCCAGCTCCGACATAAACAATCAGCCCCAGCATTTT.

This clonotype occurred many times. This chain uses TRBV20-1 with TRBJ1-2; possible D gene TRBD1, 5 bases. The CDR3 sequence is 15 residues long. Germline values: CDR1 DFQATT, CDR2 SNEGSKA (reference sequence). Between the trimmed V and J ends, which lost 0 bases and 3 bases, there was a span of 14 bases. CDR3: CSARDQSRGDYGYTF. The CDR3 nucleotides read TGCAGTGCTAGAGATCAATCCCGGGGGGACTATGGCTACACCTTC.

The rearrangement uses TRBV20-1 and TRBJ2-1; 7 nucleotides line up with TRBD2. This CDR3 is 12 amino acids long. With 5 bases clipped from V and 5 bases from J, the junction kept 3 bases outside the gene matches. Germline-derived CDR1 and CDR2 are DFQATT and SNEGSKA (reference sequence). In nucleotides, the CDR3 is TGCAGTGCTGGCGGGACTAACAATGAGCAGTTCTTC. Translating gives CSAGGTNNEQFF.

Comment on this clonotype: No conserved phenylalanine or tryptophan ends this CDR3, so it is likely a read error. The CDR3 DNA sequence: TGTGCCACCAGCAGAGAAGCGGGGGGAAACACAGATACGCAGTATTAT. As protein: CATSREAGGNTDTQYY. The chain is built from TRBV15 and TRBJ2-3, with 9 bases identical to TRBD2. After removal of 0 bases from V and 2 bases from J, the junction contained 3 bases not matched to a gene. The CDR3 spans 16 residues. Germline CDR1 and CDR2: LNHNV and YYDKDF (reference sequence).

The chain uses TRBV7-2 and TRBJ1-2; D call uncertain. This CDR3 spans 13 amino acids. The V gene lost 2 bases and the J gene lost 6 bases, with 10 bases spanning the gap. Germline V lookup: CDR1 SGHTA, CDR2 FQGNSA. In DNA, the CDR3 is TGTGCCAGCAGCTTATCCATCACCGATGGCTACACCTTC. It encodes CASSLSITDGYTF.

The chain uses TRBV20-1 and TRBJ2-3; D remains unclear. V was cut by 6 bases and J by 0 bases, with 16 bases left in between. This CDR3 is built from 15 residues. Germline V gene lookup returns CDR1 DFQATT and CDR2 SNEGSKA (reference sequence). In DNA form, the CDR3 reads TGCAGTGCGCCCGAGCGAGTTACTAGCACAGATACGCAGTATTTT. Its protein is CSAPERVTSTDTQYF.

This chain connects TRBV5-1 to TRBJ2-2, with 11 bases lining up with TRBD1. CDR1 is SGHRS, CDR2 YFSETQ, per germline. Unmatched junction bases numbered 6, after V lost 0 bases and J lost 5 bases. CDR3 length: 17 amino acids. The CDR3 protein is CASSLAPGTGGTGELFF. The CDR3 DNA reads TGCGCCAGCAGCTTGGCCCCAGGGACAGGGGGAACCGGGGAGCTGTTTTTT.

This clonotype was seen ten or more times. The chain employs TRBV2 and TRBJ1-1; possibly TRBD1 for D (5 bases). Per germline, CDR1 SNHLY and CDR2 FYNNEI. The CDR3 runs 13 residues. V lost 4 bases and J lost 11, with 17 bases in between. CDR3: CASSVAKTGHAFF. CDR3 in DNA: TGTGCCAGCAGTGTAGCTAAAACAGGACACGCTTTCTTT.

The chain is built from TRBV12-3 or TRBV12-4 and TRBJ1-5, with 9 bases identical to TRBD1. The CDR3 extends over 16 amino acids. V lost 7 bases, J lost 4 bases, and 11 bases stayed unmatched. The CDR3 coding sequence is TGTGCCAGCACCTTGGACAGGGGCGGTGGGAATCAGCCCCAGCATTTT. Residues: CASTLDRGGGNQPQHF.

By frequency in the sample, this clonotype is medium-sized. V gene TRBV11-2 combines with J gene TRBJ1-2; D gene unclear. There are 12 residues in the CDR3. In germline, CDR1 is SGHAT, CDR2 FQNNGV. With 0 bases removed from V and 3 bases from J, the gap between germline ends came to 2 bases. The CDR3 region is CASSLDYYGYTF. CDR3 coding DNA: TGTGCCAGCAGCTTAGATTACTATGGCTACACCTTC.

This clonotype was seen repeatedly, ten times or more. This CDR3 is CSARVGGPAGNQPQHF. As DNA, the CDR3 is TGCAGTGCTAGAGTTGGGGGCCCCGCGGGCAATCAGCCCCAGCATTTT. This chain uses TRBV20-1 with TRBJ1-5; D may be TRBD1 (6 bases). Germline CDR1 and CDR2: DFQATT and SNEGSKA (reference sequence). The CDR3 covers 16 residues. Trimming took 1 base from V and 2 from J, leaving 15 bases between them.

This sequence joins TRBV21-1 and TRBJ1-2; TRBD1, the table's D call, was not compared with the DNA. TRBV21-1 is listed as a pseudogene. CDR3 size: 11 residues. CDR3 in DNA: TGTGCCAGCAGGGGGCTCGAGGGCTACACCTTC. Its protein product is CASRGLEGYTF.

This clonotype was counted many times. V usage is TRBV3-1 and J usage is TRBJ2-5; unclear D gene. Germline values: CDR1 LGHDT, CDR2 YNNKEL (reference sequence). The CDR3 covers 12 residues. Trimming took off 4 bases at V and 4 bases at J, with 7 bases between the two ends. CDR3 sequence reads: CASSPYRETQYF. The CDR3 coding sequence is TGTGCCAGCAGCCCCTACCGAGAGACCCAGTACTTC.

This clonotype was observed a handful of times. The chain carries TRBV6-4 and TRBJ2-2; D is perhaps TRBD2 (5 bases). The length of the CDR3 is 13 residues. Germline loops: CDR1 MRHNA, CDR2 SNTAGT. With 10 bases removed from V and 2 bases from J, the gap between germline ends came to 11 bases. The CDR3 protein is CATERINTGELFF. The DNA of the CDR3 is TGTGCCACCGAGCGGATTAACACCGGGGAGCTGTTTTTT.

This clonotype was seen a handful of times. This chain connects TRBV28 to TRBJ1-5; D perhaps matches TRBD1 (5 bases). The CDR3 covers 11 residues. With 5 bases removed from V and 9 bases from J, the gap between germline ends came to 8 bases. CDR1 MDHEN and CDR2 SYDVKM come from the germline V gene. CDR3 DNA sequence: TGTGCCAGCAGTCCTCAGGGGCCCCAGCATTTT. As protein: CASSPQGPQHF.

This clonotype was seen a few times. This chain connects TRBV5-1 to TRBJ2-4, with 10 nucleotides matching TRBD1. This CDR3 has 15 amino acids. The V segment lost 4 bases and the J segment 4 bases; nucleotides outside the gene matches: 5. Germline values: CDR1 SGHRS, CDR2 YFSETQ. The DNA for the CDR3 is TGCGCCAGCAGCCTGGGGGACAGGGGAAAAAACATTCAGTACTTC. Translated, it gives CASSLGDRGKNIQYF.